The present T cell receptor (beta chain) was sequenced within a study of shared clonotypes between healthy human individuals (dated by TCRdb to 2018 to 2020). With respect to the entire study: The cohort comprised two women and a few men aged 18 to 49 years. For each donor, CD4 naive and CD4 memory were each run on three plates, CD8 naive on two plates, and CD8 memory on one plate. The study deeply sequenced blood TCR repertoires of five healthy adults to estimate repertoire size and the extent of clonotype sharing between individuals. Libraries were prepared and TCR repertoires were sequenced by different laboratories using diverse techniques, in order to increase sequencing depth and limit assay-specific biases. Between about 0.8 and 9.5 billion PBMCs per donor were obtained by leukapheresis. Study-wide conclusions, independent of this receptor: Sampling was restricted to blood, and TCR repertoires in tissues likely differ from the TCR repertoires found in blood. Across a handful of donors, roughly 5% of naive CD4, approximately 4% of naive CD8, approximately 2.5% of memory CD4, and approximately 0.4% of memory CD8 clonotypes were shared. Because the study included a small number of donors, the genetic and exposure-history diversity represented was limited. Even with the large sequencing depth, rarefaction of the sorted-subset datasets indicated that sequencing was incomplete. Naive subsets generally had larger estimated clonotype richness than memory subsets did. Compared with non-shared clonotypes, the clonotypes found in all four sorted-subset donors had higher generation probabilities. Based on pairwise subsampling, the degree of clonotype sharing among donors was expected to be affected by sequencing depth.

Of note for this clone: Its cognate antigen has yet to be identified. Its ends do not fully match the called genes, so a read error is possible.

The donors were healthy, HIV-negative adults who had no recently reported acute infections or vaccinations. All donors were Caucasian adults living in Nashville, Tennessee, USA. CD4+ T cells were enriched by magnetic negative selection; naive cells were then positively selected on CD45RA, and the negative fraction formed the memory subset. Blood was obtained by leukapheresis, after which PBMCs were separated by Ficoll-Histopaque density gradient centrifugation and cryopreserved in liquid nitrogen vapor phase. Purity and quantity of every magnetically sorted T cell population were checked by analytical flow cytometry. From each sorted fraction, genomic DNA was isolated and quantified by UV absorbance on a Nanodrop 2000c. The germline V gene encodes CDR1 SNHLY and CDR2 FYNNEI. Taken from cysteine to phenylalanine, the CDR3 has 14 residues. CDR3 DNA is the only sequence kept; it has 42 bases, read in frame from the first base.

Using the deep immunoSEQ assay, multiplex PCR amplified TCR CDR3 regions from genomic DNA. Extracted genomic DNA from each cell subset was distributed evenly across all wells of several immunoSEQ 96-well plates, and each plate was treated as a replicate. For sorted subsets, each replicate PCR was loaded with 200 ng genomic DNA, equivalent to approximately 33,000 T cell genomes. Purified libraries were quantified with a Qubit 3.0 fluorometer, sized on a Bioanalyzer 2100, and re-quantified with the KAPA Library Quantification kit. Every immunoSEQ 96-well plate was sequenced on a separate single-read 150-cycle Illumina NextSeq 550 flow cell. The published analysis was carried out like this. Because only junctional sequences without quality scores were contained in the immunoSEQ output, filtering matching that applied to full-length reads could not be performed. Sequences were annotated with PyIR, a Python wrapper for IgBLAST v1.9, using IMGT germline references to assign V/J genes and CDR3. Reads were removed for weak V/J assignments (E-value above 1e-6), missing CDR3, stop codons, out-of-frame junctions, or ambiguous translated residues. V3J clonotypes were defined as sequences sharing the same inferred V gene, J gene, and CDR3 amino acid sequence. To compute the percentage overlap between repertoires, the number of shared unique clonotypes was divided by the size of the smaller repertoire. Richness of each repertoire was evaluated using RTK rarefaction, the Chao1 estimator, and Recon v2.1 estimates of unobserved clonotypes. Generation probabilities were computed with OLGA for all TCRbeta clonotypes obtained by the gDNA method from four donors. TCRdb carries this immuneACCESS record with in-frame sequences only. Its versions omit some clonotypes, under half of them owing to an unresolved V gene in the studies checked, with the rest unexplained. From that table come the V and J calls and clone size; the DNA was used to work out D and trimming. The sample records about 1.1 million clones, around three quarters of which are singletons. Of the sample, 0.85% to 1% is held by the ten largest clones.

Sequencing was performed on memory CD4+ T cells from PBMCs. The sample's cell subset or site label, decoded: CD45RA-negative fraction. The V and J segments used are TRBV2 and TRBJ2-7, with TRBD1 matching 8 junction bases. This TCR derives from a man aged 18 to 30 in good health. Some clones in this sample may be carry-over from other donors' samples. The CDR3: CASSEGTGPYEQYF. The DNA is as follows: TGTGCCAGCAGCGAAGGGACAGGACCCTACGAGCAGTACTTC.